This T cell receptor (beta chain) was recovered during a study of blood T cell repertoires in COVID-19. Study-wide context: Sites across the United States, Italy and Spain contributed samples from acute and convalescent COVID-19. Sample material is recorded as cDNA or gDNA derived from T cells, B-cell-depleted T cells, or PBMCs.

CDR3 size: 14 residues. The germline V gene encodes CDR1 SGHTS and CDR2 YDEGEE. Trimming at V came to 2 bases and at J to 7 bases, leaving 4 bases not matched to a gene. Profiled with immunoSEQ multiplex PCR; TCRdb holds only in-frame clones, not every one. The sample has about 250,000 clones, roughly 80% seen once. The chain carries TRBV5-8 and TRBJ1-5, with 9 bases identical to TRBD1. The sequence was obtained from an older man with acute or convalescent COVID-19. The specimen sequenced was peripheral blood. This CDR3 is CASSFGDRVQPQHF. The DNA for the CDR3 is TGTGCCAGCAGCTTCGGGGACAGGGTCCAGCCCCAGCATTTT.